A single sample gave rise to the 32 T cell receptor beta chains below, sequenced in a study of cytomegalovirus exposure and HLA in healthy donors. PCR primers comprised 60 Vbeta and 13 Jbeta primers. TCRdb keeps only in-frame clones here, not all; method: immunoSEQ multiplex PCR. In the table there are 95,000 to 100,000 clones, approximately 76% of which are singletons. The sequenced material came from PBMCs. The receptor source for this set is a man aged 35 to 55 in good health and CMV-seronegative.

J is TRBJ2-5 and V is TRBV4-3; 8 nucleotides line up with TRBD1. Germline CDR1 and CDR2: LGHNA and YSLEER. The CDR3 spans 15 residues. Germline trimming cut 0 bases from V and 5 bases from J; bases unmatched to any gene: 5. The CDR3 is CASSQDRQGAETQYF. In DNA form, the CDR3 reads TGCGCCAGCAGCCAAGATCGGCAGGGGGCCGAGACCCAGTACTTC.

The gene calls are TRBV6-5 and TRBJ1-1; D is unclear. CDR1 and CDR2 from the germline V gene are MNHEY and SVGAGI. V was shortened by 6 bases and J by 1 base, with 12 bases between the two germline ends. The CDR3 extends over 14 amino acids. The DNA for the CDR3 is TGTGCCAGCAGCTCACCCACAGCGAACACTGAAGCTTTCTTT. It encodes CASSSPTANTEAFF.

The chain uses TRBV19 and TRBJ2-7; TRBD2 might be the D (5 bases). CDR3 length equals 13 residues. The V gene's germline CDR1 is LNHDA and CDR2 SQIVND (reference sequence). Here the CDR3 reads CATARGFLGEQYF. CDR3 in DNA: TGTGCAACGGCGAGAGGGTTCCTTGGGGAGCAGTACTTC. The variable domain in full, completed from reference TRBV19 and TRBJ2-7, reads DGGITQSPKYLFRKEGQNVTLSCEQNLNHDAMYWYRQDPGQGLRLIYYSQIVNDFQKGDIAEGYSVSREKKESFPLTVTSAQKNPTAFYLCATARGFLGEQYFGPGTRLTVT.

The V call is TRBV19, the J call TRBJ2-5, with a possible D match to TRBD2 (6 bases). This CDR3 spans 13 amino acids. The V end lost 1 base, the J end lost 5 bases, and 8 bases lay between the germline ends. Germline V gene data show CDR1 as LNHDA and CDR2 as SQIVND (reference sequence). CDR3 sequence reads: CASSIAGGETQYF. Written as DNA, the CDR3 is TGTGCCAGTAGTATAGCTGGGGGGGAGACCCAGTACTTC.

CDR3 residues: CASSYSVKFHNGYTF. CDR3 nucleotides: TGTGCCAGCAGTTACTCCGTGAAATTCCACAATGGCTACACCTTC. The chain is built from TRBV6-5 and TRBJ1-2; D ambiguous. The CDR3 spans 15 residues. Germline V gene data show CDR1 as MNHEY and CDR2 as SVGAGI. Trimming took 0 bases from V and 6 from J, leaving 14 bases between them.

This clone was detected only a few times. CDR3 amino acids: CASSATGGEQYF. The CDR3 coding sequence is TGTGCCAGCTCAGCGACAGGGGGAGAGCAGTACTTC. The gene calls are TRBV18 and TRBJ2-7, with 9 bases that match TRBD1. V shed 5 bases, J shed 7 bases, and the junction held 3 bases outside the gene matches. Germline lookup yields CDR1 KGHSH and CDR2 LQKENI. This CDR3 comprises 12 residues.

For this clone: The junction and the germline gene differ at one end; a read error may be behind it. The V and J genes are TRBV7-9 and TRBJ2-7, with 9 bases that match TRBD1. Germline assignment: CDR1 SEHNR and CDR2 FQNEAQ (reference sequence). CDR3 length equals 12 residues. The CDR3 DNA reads TGTTCCAGCAACCGACAGGGGGAACTCCGGTACTTC. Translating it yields CSSNRQGELRYF.

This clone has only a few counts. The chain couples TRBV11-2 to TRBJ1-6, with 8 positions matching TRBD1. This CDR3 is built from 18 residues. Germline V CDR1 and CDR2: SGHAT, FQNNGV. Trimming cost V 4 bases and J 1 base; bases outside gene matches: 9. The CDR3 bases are TGTGCCAGCAGCTCAACCTCGACAGGGGATTCCTATAATTCACCCCTCCACTTT. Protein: CASSSTSTGDSYNSPLHF.

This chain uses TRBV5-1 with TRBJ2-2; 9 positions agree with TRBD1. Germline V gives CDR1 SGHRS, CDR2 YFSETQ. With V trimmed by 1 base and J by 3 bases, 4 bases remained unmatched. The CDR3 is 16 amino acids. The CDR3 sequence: CASSLQGQGYTGELFF. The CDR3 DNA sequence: TGCGCCAGCAGCTTGCAGGGACAGGGTTACACCGGGGAGCTGTTTTTT.

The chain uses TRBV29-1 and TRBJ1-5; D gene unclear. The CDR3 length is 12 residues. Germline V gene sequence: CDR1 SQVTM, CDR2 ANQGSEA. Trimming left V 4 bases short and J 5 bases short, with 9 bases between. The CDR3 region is CSVGNGDQPQHF. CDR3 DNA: TGCAGCGTTGGTAACGGAGATCAGCCCCAGCATTTT. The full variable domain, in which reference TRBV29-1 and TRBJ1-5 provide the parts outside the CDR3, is SAVISQKPSRDICQRGTSLTIQCQVDSQVTMMFWYRQQPGQSLTLIATANQGSEATYESGFVIDKFPISRPNLTFSTLTVSNMSPEDSSIYLCSVGNGDQPQHFGDGTRLSIL.

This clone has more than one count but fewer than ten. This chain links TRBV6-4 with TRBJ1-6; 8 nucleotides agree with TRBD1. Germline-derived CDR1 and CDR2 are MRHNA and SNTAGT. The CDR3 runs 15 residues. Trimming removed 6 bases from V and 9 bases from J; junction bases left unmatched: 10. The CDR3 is CASRTTGADGSPLHF. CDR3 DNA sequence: TGTGCCAGCAGGACGACAGGGGCCGACGGTTCACCCCTCCACTTT.

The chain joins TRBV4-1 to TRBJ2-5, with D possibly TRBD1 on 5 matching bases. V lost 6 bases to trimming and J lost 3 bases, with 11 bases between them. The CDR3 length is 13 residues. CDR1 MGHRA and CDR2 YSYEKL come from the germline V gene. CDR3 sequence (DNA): TGCGCCAGCAGTAAGGGGTCCGAAGAGACCCAGTACTTC. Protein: CASSKGSEETQYF.

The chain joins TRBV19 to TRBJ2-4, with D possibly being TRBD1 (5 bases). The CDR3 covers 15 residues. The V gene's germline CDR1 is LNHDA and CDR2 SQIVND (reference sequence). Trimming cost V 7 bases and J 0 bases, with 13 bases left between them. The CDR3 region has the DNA TGTGCCAGTACAGACGGACAATTAGCCAAAAACATTCAGTACTTC. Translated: CASTDGQLAKNIQYF.

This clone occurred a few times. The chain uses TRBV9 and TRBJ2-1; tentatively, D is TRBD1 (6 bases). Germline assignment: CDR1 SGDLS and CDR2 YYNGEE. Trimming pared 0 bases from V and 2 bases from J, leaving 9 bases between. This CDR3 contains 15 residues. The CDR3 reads CASSVGTVAYNEQFF. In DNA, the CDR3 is TGTGCCAGCAGCGTAGGGACAGTCGCCTACAATGAGCAGTTCTTC.

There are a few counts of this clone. CDR3 sequence (DNA): TGTGCCAGCAGTTACTCCTCTAGCGGGGACTACGAGCAGTACTTC. Encoded protein: CASSYSSSGDYEQYF. The rearrangement links TRBV6-5 to TRBJ2-7; TRBD2 matches 9 bases. Looked up from germline, CDR1 is MNHEY and CDR2 is SVGAGI. The J segment lost 3 bases and the V segment lost 0 bases, leaving 3 bases of the junction unmatched. The CDR3 consists of 15 residues.

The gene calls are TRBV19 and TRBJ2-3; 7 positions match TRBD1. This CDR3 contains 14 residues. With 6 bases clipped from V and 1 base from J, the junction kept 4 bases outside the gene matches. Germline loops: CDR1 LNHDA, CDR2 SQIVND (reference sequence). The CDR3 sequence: CASSNGQGTDTQYF. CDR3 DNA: TGTGCCAGTAGCAACGGACAGGGCACAGATACGCAGTATTTT.

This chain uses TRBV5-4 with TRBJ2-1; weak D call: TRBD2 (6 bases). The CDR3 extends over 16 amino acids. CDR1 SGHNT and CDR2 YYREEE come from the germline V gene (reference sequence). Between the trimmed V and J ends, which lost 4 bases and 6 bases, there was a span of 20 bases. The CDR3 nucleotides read TGTGCCAGCAGCCTTGGAGGGCATGGGCGTGCCAATGAGCAGTTCTTC. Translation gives CASSLGGHGRANEQFF.

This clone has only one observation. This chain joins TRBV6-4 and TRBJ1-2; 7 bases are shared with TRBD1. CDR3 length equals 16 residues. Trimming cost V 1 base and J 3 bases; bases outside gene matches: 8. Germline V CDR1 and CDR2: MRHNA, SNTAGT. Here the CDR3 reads CASSDWSGTVHYGYTF. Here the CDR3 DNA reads TGTGCCAGCAGTGACTGGTCCGGGACAGTACACTATGGCTACACCTTC.

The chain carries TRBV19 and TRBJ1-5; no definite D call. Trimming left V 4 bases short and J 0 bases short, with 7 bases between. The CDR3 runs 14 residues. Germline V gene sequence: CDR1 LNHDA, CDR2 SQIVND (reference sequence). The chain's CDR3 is CASSKTYSNQPQHF. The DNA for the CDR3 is TGTGCCAGTAGTAAGACTTATAGCAATCAGCCCCAGCATTTT.

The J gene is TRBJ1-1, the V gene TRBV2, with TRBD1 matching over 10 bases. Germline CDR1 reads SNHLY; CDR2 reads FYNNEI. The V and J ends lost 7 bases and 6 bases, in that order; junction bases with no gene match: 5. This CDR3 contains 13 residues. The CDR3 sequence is CASIWGQGPEAFF. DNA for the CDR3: TGTGCCAGCATTTGGGGACAGGGGCCTGAAGCTTTCTTT.

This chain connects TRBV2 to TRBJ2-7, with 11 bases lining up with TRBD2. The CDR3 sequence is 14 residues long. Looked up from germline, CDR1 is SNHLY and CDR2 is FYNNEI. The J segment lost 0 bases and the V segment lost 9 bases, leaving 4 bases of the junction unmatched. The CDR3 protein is CASATSGGSYEQYF. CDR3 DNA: TGTGCCAGTGCTACTAGCGGGGGCTCCTACGAGCAGTACTTC.

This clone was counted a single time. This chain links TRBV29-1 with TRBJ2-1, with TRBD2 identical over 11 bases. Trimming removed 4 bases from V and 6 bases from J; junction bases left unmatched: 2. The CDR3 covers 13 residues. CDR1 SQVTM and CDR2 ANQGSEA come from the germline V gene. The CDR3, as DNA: TGCAGCGTTGCTAGCGGGGGGTTCAATGAGCAGTTCTTC. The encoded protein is CSVASGGFNEQFF.

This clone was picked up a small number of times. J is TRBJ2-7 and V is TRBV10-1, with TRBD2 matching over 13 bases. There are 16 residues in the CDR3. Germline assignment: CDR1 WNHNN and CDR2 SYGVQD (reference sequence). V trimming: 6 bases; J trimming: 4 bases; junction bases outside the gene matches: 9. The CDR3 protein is CASSQGLAGLGYEQYF. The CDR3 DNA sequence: TGCGCCAGCAGCCAGGGACTAGCGGGGCTGGGATACGAGCAGTACTTC.

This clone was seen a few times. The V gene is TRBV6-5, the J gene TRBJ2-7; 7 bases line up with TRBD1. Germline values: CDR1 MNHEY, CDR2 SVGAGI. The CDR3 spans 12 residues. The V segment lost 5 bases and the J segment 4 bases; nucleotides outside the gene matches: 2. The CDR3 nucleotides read TGTGCCAGCAGTCGACAGGGATACGAGCAGTACTTC. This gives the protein CASSRQGYEQYF.

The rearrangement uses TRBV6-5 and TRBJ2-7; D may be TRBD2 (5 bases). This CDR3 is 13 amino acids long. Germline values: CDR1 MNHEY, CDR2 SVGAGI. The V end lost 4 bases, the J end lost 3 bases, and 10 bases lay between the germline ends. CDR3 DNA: TGTGCCAGCAGTTTAGAGGGCCGCTACGAGCAGTACTTC. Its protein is CASSLEGRYEQYF.

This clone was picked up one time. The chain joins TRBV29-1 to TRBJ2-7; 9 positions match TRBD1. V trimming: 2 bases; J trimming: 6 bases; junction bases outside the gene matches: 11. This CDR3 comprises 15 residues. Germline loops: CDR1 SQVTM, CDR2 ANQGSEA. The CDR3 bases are TGCAGCGTTGAACCGGACAGGGGAAGAAGTGGCGAGCAGTACTTC. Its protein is CSVEPDRGRSGEQYF.

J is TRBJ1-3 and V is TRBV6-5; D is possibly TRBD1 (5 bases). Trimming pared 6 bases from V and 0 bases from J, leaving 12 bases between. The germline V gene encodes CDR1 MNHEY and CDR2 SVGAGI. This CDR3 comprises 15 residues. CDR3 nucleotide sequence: TGTGCCAGCAGCAAGGGACTTACCTCTGGAAACACCATATATTTT. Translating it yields CASSKGLTSGNTIYF.

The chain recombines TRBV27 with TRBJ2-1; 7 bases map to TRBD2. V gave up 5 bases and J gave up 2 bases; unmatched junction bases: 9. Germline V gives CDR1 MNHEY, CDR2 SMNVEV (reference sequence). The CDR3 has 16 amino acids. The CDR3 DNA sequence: TGTGCCAGCAGTCCGAAGCGGGGCCCAACCTACAATGAGCAGTTCTTC. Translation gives CASSPKRGPTYNEQFF.

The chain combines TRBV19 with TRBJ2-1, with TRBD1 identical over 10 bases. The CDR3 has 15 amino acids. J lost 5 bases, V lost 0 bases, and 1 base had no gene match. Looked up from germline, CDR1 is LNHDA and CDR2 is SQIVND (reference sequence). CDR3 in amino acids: CASSIEGQGNNEQFF. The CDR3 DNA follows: TGTGCCAGTAGTATAGAGGGACAGGGGAACAATGAGCAGTTCTTC.

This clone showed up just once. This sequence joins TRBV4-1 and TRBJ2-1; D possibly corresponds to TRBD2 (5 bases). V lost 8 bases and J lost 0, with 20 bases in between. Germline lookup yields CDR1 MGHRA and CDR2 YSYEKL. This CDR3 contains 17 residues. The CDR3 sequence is CASLPRTPGSSYNEQFF. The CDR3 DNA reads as TGCGCCAGCCTCCCCCGAACCCCTGGGAGCTCCTACAATGAGCAGTTCTTC.

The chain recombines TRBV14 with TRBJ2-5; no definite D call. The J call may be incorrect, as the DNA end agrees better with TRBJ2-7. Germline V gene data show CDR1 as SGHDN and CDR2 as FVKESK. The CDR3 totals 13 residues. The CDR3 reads CASSQGLPLEQYF. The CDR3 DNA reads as TGTGCCAGCAGCCAAGGCCTCCCCCTCGAGCAGTACTTC.

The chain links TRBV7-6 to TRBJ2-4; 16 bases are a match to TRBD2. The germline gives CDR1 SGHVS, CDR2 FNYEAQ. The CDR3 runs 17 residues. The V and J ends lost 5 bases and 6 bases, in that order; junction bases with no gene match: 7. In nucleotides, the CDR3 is TGTGCCAGCAGCCCGGGACTAGCGGGGGGGCAGGGAAACATTCAGTACTTC. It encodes CASSPGLAGGQGNIQYF. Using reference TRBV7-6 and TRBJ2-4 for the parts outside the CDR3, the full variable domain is GAGVSQSPRYKVTKRGQDVALRCDPISGHVSLYWYRQALGQGPEFLTYFNYEAQQDKSGLPNDRFSAERPEGSISTLTIQRTEQRDSAMYRCASSPGLAGGQGNIQYFGAGTRLSVL.